This section outlines one T cell receptor beta chain sequence together with its context. One entry per CDR3 protein, called by TCRdb with MiXCR from the RT-PCR reads. The sample lists approximately 720,000 distinct CDR3 sequences; 14% were seen once. V lost 4 bases, J lost 3 bases, and 10 bases lay in between. Germline CDR1 is DFQATT and CDR2 is SNEGSKA (reference sequence). The CDR3 is 12 residues long. The TCR comes from a female donor in good health, serving as a healthy control. This chain connects TRBV20-1 to TRBJ2-7; weak D call: TRBD2 (6 bases). Sequenced material: memory CD4+ T cells from blood. Here the CDR3 reads CSANGRVYEQYF. For the CDR3, the DNA is TGCAGTGCTAACGGGAGAGTCTACGAGCAGTACTTC.